This T cell receptor beta chain comes out of a study of T cell responses to AZD1222 COVID-19 vaccine. This CDR3 has 15 amino acids. The V end lost 4 bases, the J end lost 5 bases, and 18 bases lay between the germline ends. Per germline, CDR1 SGHDT and CDR2 YYEEEE. Some clones are missing from TCRdb's copy, which holds only in-frame ones; the method was immunoSEQ multiplex PCR. The sample holds 180,000 or so clones; over 90% are singletons and the top ten take around 3.8%. For this clone: Antigen specificity is unknown.

Whole-study results and caveats: Nearly half of unique spike-specific TCRs reportedly avoided B.1.351 and B.1.1.7 mutated regions. Following two doses of AZD1222, Spike-specific TCR breadth and depth rose.

The TCR comes from an adult in good health. This chain links TRBV5-6 with TRBJ2-5, with D tentatively TRBD1 or TRBD2 (5 bases each). This specimen consisted of peripheral blood, obtained on day 0 of AZD1222 vaccination. CDR3 sequence (DNA): TGTGCCAGCAGCGCTTGGGGGAGTGGGTCGGAGACCCAGTACTTC. Translated: CASSAWGSGSETQYF.